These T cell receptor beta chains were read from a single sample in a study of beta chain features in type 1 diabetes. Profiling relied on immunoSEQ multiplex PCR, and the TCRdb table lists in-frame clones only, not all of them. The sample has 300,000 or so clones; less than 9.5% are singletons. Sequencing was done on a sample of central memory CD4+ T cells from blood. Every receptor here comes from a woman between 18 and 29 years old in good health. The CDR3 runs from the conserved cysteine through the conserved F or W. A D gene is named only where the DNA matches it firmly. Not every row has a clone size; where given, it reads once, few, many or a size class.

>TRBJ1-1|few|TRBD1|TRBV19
CASSNRGRSEAFF
TGTGCCAGTAGCAACAGGGGAAGAAGTGAAGCTTTCTTT
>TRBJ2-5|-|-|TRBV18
CASSPGTRQETQYF
TGTGCCAGCTCACCAGGTACCCGGCAAGAGACCCAGTACTTC
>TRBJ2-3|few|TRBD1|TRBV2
CASKPGQSTDTQYF
TGTGCCAGCAAACCGGGACAGAGCACAGATACGCAGTATTTT
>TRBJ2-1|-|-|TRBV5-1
CASSLTDNEQFF
TGCGCCAGCAGTCTAACCGACAATGAGCAGTTCTTC
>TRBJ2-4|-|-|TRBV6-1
CASNLVGGIQYF
TGTGCCAGCAACTTGGTAGGCGGCATTCAGTACTTC
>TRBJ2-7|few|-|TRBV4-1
CASSQVGYQYEQYF
TGTGCCAGCAGCCAAGTTGGCTACCAATACGAGCAGTACTTC
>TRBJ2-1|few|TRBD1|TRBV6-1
CASDQGASNEQFF
TGTGCCAGCGATCAGGGGGCCAGCAATGAGCAGTTCTTC
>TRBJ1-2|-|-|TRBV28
CASSFLANYGYTF
TGTGCCAGCAGTTTTCTCGCTAACTATGGCTACACCTTC
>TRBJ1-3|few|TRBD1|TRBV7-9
CASSFGTGRNTIYF
TGTGCCAGCAGCTTTGGGACAGGGAGAAACACCATATATTTT
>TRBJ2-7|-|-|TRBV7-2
CASSLAQGAGQYF
TGTGCCAGCAGCTTAGCGCAAGGGGCCGGGCAGTACTTC
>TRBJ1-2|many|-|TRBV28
CASSLRGELYRATF
TGTGCCAGCAGTTTAAGGGGGGAACTATACAGGGCGACCTTC
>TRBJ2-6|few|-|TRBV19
CASSRTAIAGANVLTF
TGTGCCAGTAGTAGGACAGCAATCGCTGGGGCCAACGTCCTGACTTTC
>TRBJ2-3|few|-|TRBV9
CASSVGTGPSTDTQYF
TGTGCCAGCAGCGTAGGGACGGGTCCCTCCACAGATACGCAGTATTTT
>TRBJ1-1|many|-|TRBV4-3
CASSQDRRGTEAFF
TGCGCCAGCAGCCAAGATCGTCGGGGTACTGAAGCTTTCTTT
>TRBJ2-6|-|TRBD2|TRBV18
CASSLSTSGLSGANVLTF
TGTGCCAGCTCATTATCGACTAGCGGACTCTCTGGGGCCAACGTCCTGACTTTC
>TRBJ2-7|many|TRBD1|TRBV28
CASSSTGASYEQYF
TGTGCCAGCAGTTCGACAGGGGCTTCCTACGAGCAGTACTTC
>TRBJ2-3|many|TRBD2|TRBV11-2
CASSLVPKTSGLDTQYF
TGTGCCAGCAGCTTAGTGCCCAAGACTAGCGGTCTAGATACGCAGTATTTT
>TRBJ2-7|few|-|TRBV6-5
CASRSGESYEQYF
TGTGCCAGCAGGTCGGGCGAGTCCTACGAGCAGTACTTC
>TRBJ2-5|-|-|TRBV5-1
CASSKFVETQYF
TGCGCCAGCAGCAAGTTTGTTGAGACCCAGTACTTC
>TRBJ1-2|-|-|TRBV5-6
CASSLGQPANYGYTF
TGTGCCAGCAGCTTGGGTCAGCCCGCTAACTATGGCTACACCTTC
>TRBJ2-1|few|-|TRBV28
CASSSSLGRHGQFF
TGTGCCAGCAGTTCAAGTTTGGGGCGACACGGGCAGTTCTTC
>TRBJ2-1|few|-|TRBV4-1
CASRRLGHNEQFF
TGCGCCAGCAGACGACTGGGACACAATGAGCAGTTCTTC
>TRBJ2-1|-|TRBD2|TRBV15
CATSVPGLTEFF
TGTGCCACCAGCGTCCCGGGACTAACGGAGTTCTTC
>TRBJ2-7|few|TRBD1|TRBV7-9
CASSLGGTVVEQYF
TGTGCCAGCAGCTTAGGAGGGACAGTTGTCGAGCAGTACTTC
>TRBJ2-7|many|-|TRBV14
CASSKSEFEQYF
TGTGCCAGCAGCAAATCGGAGTTCGAGCAGTACTTC
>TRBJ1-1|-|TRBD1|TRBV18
CASSLQGATEAFF
TGTGCCAGCTCACTACAGGGGGCCACTGAAGCTTTCTTT
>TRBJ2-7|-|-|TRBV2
CASSVGGPYEQYF
TGTGCCAGCAGTGTAGGAGGGCCCTACGAGCAGTACTTC
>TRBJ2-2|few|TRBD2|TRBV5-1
CASSLRLAGAAGELFF
TGCGCCAGCAGCTTAAGACTAGCGGGAGCGGCCGGGGAGCTGTTTTTT
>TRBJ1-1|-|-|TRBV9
CASSVQAMGTEAFF
TGTGCCAGCAGCGTCCAGGCGATGGGGACTGAAGCTTTCTTT
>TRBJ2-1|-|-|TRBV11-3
CASSASGLSSYNEQFF
TGTGCCAGCAGCGCCTCGGGACTCAGCTCCTACAATGAGCAGTTCTTC
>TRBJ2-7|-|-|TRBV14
CASIPGQYF
TGTGCCAGCATCCCCGGGCAGTACTTC
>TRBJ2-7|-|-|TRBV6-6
CASSSLDKNYEQYF
TGTGCCAGCAGTTCGTTGGACAAAAACTACGAGCAGTACTTC
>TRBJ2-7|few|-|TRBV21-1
CASSKHRSGRVSSFYEQYF
TGTGCCAGCAGCAAACATCGTAGCGGGAGAGTCTCCTCCTTCTACGAGCAGTACTTC
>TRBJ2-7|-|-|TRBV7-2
CASSLVGTESYEQYF
TGTGCCAGCAGCTTAGTCGGGACTGAATCCTACGAGCAGTACTTC
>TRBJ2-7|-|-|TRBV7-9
CASSLVSDEQYF
TGTGCCAGCAGCTTAGTATCCGACGAGCAGTACTTC
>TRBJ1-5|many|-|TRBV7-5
CARSLIYRVDQPQHF
TGTGCCAGAAGCTTAATCTACAGGGTTGATCAGCCCCAGCATTTT
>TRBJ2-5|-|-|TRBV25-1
CASSERRVGETQYF
TGTGCCAGCAGTGAGCGAAGAGTTGGAGAGACCCAGTACTTC
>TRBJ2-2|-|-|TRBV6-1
CASSESGGGTGELFF
TGTGCCAGCAGTGAATCCGGGGGCGGCACCGGGGAGCTGTTTTTT
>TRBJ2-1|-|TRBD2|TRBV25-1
CASSESPLAGGHYNEQFF
TGTGCCAGCAGTGAATCCCCCCTAGCGGGAGGCCACTACAATGAGCAGTTCTTC
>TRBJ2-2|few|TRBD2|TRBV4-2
CASSQDRSGRAYWELFF
TGTGCCAGCAGCCAAGATCGTAGCGGGAGGGCCTATTGGGAGCTGTTTTTT
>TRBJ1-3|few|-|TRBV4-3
CASSQEYSGTSGNTIYF
TGCGCCAGCAGCCAAGAGTACAGCGGCACCTCTGGAAACACCATATATTTT
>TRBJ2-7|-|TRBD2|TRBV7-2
CASSATSDSYEQYF
TGTGCCAGCAGCGCAACTAGCGACTCCTACGAGCAGTACTTC
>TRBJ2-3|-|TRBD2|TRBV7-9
CASSLIAATSASDTQYF
TGTGCCAGCAGCTTAATTGCGGCGACTAGCGCATCAGATACGCAGTATTTT
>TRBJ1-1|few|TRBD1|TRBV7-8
CASSYNSGGNTEAFF
TGTGCCAGCAGTTATAATTCAGGGGGCAACACTGAAGCTTTCTTT
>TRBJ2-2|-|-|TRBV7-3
CASSSPGAGELFF
TGTGCCAGCAGCTCCCCGGGGGCCGGGGAGCTGTTTTTT
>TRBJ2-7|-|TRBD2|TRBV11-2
CASSLVRDYLNEQYF
TGTGCCAGCAGCTTAGTTAGGGACTACCTGAATGAGCAGTACTTC
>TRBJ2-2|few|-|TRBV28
CASSRYRGGTGELFF
TGTGCCAGCAGTCGATACAGGGGAGGGACCGGGGAGCTGTTTTTT
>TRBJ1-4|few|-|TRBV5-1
CASSMGLPNEKLFF
TGCGCCAGCAGCATGGGCCTACCGAATGAAAAACTGTTTTTT
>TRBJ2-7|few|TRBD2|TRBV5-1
CASNGLAGGNEQYF
TGCGCCAGCAACGGACTAGCCGGTGGGAACGAGCAGTACTTC
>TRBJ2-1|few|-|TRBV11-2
CASSLDGQVHNEQFF
TGTGCCAGCAGCTTAGATGGGCAGGTGCACAATGAGCAGTTCTTC
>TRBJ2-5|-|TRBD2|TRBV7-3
CASSPGTSGGSAQYF
TGTGCCAGCAGCCCGGGGACTAGCGGGGGATCGGCCCAGTACTTC
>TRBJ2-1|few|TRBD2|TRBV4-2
CASSQVNSGNYNEQFF
TGTGCCAGCAGCCAAGTCAATAGCGGGAACTACAATGAGCAGTTCTTC
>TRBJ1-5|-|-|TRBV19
CASSIDSRRPGHF
TGTGCCAGTAGTATAGATTCCCGCAGGCCCGGGCATTTT
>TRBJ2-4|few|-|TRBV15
CATSRDPYGQRTEKNIQYF
TGTGCCACCAGCAGAGACCCGTATGGGCAACGGACAGAGAAAAACATTCAGTACTTC
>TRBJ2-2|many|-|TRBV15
CATSIPQGHGELFF
TGTGCCACCAGCATTCCGCAGGGGCACGGGGAGCTGTTTTTT
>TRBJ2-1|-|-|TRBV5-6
CASSGLTPSATSYNEQFF
TGTGCCAGCAGCGGTTTGACCCCTAGCGCCACCTCCTACAATGAGCAGTTCTTC
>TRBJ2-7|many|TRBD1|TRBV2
CASRGGRNEQYF
TGTGCCAGCAGAGGGGGCCGAAACGAGCAGTACTTC
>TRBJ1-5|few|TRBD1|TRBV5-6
CASSRLTGGHQPQHF
TGTGCCAGCAGCCGACTGACAGGGGGCCATCAGCCCCAGCATTTT
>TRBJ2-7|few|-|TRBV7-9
CASSLTLYEQYF
TGTGCCAGCAGCTTAACCCTATACGAGCAGTACTTC
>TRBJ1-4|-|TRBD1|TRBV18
CASSPSGSGGKLFF
TGTGCCAGCTCACCTTCGGGGTCAGGGGGAAAACTGTTTTTT